The next 2 T cell receptor beta chains were all read from a single sample in a study of Ad26.COV2.S vaccination and SARS-CoV-2 variants. Treatment here: 15 to 20 received Ad26.COV2.S at low or high dose, single or two shots; about 5 received placebo; per-sample allocation not given. On day 63 after the first injection, vaccine and placebo recipients gave samples. The repertoire was sequenced with immunoSEQ multiplex PCR; TCRdb's copy has only in-frame clones and lacks some. The table shows 250,000 or so clones, with around 88% occurring only once. This material consisted of peripheral blood, taken in a trial of Ad26.COV2.S vaccine versus placebo. The receptors shown here come from a person aged 18 to 59 who received the Ad26.COV2.S COVID-19 vaccine or a placebo.

The chain couples TRBV5-6 to TRBJ2-5; no clear D gene. From germline, CDR1 is SGHDT and CDR2 YYEEEE. Trimming removed 0 bases at V and 1 base at J, with 10 bases between. This CDR3 is built from 15 residues. The CDR3 protein is CASSLVEPLQETQYF. The CDR3, as DNA: TGTGCCAGCAGCTTGGTAGAGCCGCTCCAAGAGACCCAGTACTTC. Based on the CDR3 plus reference TRBV5-6 and TRBJ2-5, the full variable domain is DAGVTQSPTHLIKTRGQQVTLRCSPKSGHDTVSWYQQALGQGPQFIFQYYEEEERQRGNFPDRFSGHQFPNYSSELNVNALLLGDSALYLCASSLVEPLQETQYFGPGTRLLVL.

V is TRBV12-3 or TRBV12-4 and J is TRBJ1-2; perhaps TRBD1 as D (5 bases). V lost 3 bases and J lost 2, with 7 bases in between. The CDR3 contains 13 residues. CDR3 nucleotides: TGTGCCAGCAGTTTTCGGGGGAACTATGGCTACACCTTC. Its protein product is CASSFRGNYGYTF.